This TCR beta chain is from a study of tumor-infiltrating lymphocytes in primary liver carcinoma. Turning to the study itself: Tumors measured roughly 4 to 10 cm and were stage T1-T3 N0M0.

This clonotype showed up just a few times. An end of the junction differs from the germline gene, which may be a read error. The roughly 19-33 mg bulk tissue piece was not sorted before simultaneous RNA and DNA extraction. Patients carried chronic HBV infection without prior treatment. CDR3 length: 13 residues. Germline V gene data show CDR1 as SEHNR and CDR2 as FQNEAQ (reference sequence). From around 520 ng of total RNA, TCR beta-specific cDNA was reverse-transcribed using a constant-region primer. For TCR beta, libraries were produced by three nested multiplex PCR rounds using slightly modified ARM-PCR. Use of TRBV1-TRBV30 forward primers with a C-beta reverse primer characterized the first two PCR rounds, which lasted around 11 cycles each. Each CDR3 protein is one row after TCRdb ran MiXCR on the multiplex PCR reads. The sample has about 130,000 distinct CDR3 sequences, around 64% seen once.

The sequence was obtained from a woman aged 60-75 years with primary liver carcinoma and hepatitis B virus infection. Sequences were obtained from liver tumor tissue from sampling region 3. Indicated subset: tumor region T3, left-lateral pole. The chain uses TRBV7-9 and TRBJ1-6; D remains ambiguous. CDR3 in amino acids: CARRSSYNSPLHF. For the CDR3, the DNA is TGTGCCCGCAGGAGCTCCTATAATTCACCCCTCCACTTT.